These 3 T cell receptor beta chains share one sample of origin, sequenced in a study of graft-versus-host responses after intestinal transplantation. The antigens for these receptors are not known. Some clones are missing from TCRdb's copy, which holds only in-frame ones; the method was immunoSEQ multiplex PCR. The sample gives roughly 120,000 clones, just over 90% of which show up once; over 0.15% is in the top ten. The sequencing here drew on unstimulated CD4+ T cells sorted from spleen or lymph node cells, taken before intestinal transplant. All receptors come from a human donor who received an intestinal transplant.

This chain links TRBV6-1 with TRBJ2-3; the match to TRBD2 covers 10 bases. V was clipped by 5 bases and J by 7 bases; unmatched bases: 6. This CDR3 has 14 residues. Per germline, CDR1 MNHNS and CDR2 SASEGT. The CDR3 here is CASSRTSGLYTQYF. Written as DNA, the CDR3 is TGTGCCAGCAGTAGGACTAGCGGTCTATATACGCAGTATTTT.

J is TRBJ2-3 and V is TRBV5-1; perhaps TRBD1 as D (5 bases). The CDR3 runs 12 residues. Germline CDR1 and CDR2: SGHRS and YFSETQ. V lost 6 bases and J 3 bases, leaving 8 bases between the germline ends. Written as DNA, the CDR3 is TGCGCCAGCATGCAGGGAACAGATACGCAGTATTTT. Protein: CASMQGTDTQYF.

The chain has TRBV28 and TRBJ1-3; D gene unclear. This CDR3 is built from 16 residues. Germline V lookup: CDR1 MDHEN, CDR2 SYDVKM. V lost 2 bases, J lost 4 bases, and 15 bases lay in between. Written as DNA, the CDR3 is TGTGCCAGCAGTTTAGTGGAGGGTGCGGGAGGAAACACCATATATTTT. Translating gives CASSLVEGAGGNTIYF.